The 15 T cell receptor beta chains below all came from one sample that was sequenced in a study of T-cell reconstitution after alpha-beta-depleted transplantation in children. A library of TCRbeta sequences, prepared with unique molecular identifiers, was generated. One entry per CDR3 protein results from TCRdb running MiXCR on the PCR reads. The sample gives around 340,000 distinct CDR3 sequences, about an eighth of which show up once; approximately 4.2% is in the top ten. The input for sequencing was PBMCs, taken from the stem cell graft. These receptors were collected from a human donor who donated a stem cell graft to a child with Fanconi anemia.

This clonotype was detected only a few times. This chain connects TRBV12-3 or TRBV12-4 to TRBJ1-6, with D hard to call. This CDR3 is 15 amino acids long. Deletions cut 2 bases from V and 6 bases from J, with 11 bases between. CDR3 sequence: CASSLSVGGNSPLHF. The CDR3 bases are TGTGCCAGCAGTTTATCAGTGGGCGGTAATTCACCCCTCCACTTT.

This clonotype was counted at least ten times. The rearrangement links TRBV20-1 to TRBJ2-1, with D perhaps matching TRBD2 (6 bases). This CDR3 is built from 13 residues. The ends were cut back, 6 bases at V and 6 bases at J, with 15 bases in the middle. CDR1 is DFQATT, CDR2 SNEGSKA, per germline (reference sequence). In DNA form, the CDR3 reads TGCAGTGCCCCAACGGATAGCGGCAATGAGCAGTTCTTC. Its translation: CSAPTDSGNEQFF.

The chain carries TRBV10-3 and TRBJ1-4; the D gene is possibly TRBD1 (6 bases). Germline CDR1 reads ENHRY; CDR2 reads SYGVKD. Trimming took 8 bases from V and 3 from J, leaving 7 bases between them. This CDR3 contains 12 residues. CDR3 DNA sequence: TGTGCCATCGGACAGTCTAATGAAAAACTGTTTTTT. Translated, it gives CAIGQSNEKLFF.

This clonotype came up many times. The chain employs TRBV12-3 or TRBV12-4 and TRBJ1-5; the D is unclear. The CDR3 has 14 amino acids. V gave up 5 bases and J gave up 0 bases, with 8 bases separating them. The CDR3 coding sequence is TGTGCCAGCAGTGAGGATAATAGCAATCAGCCCCAGCATTTT. This sequence encodes CASSEDNSNQPQHF.

This clonotype was counted between two and nine times. V usage is TRBV5-5 and J usage is TRBJ1-2; 10 bases line up with TRBD1. From germline, CDR1 is SGHKS and CDR2 YYEKEE (reference sequence). The V segment lost 3 bases and the J segment 2 bases; nucleotides outside the gene matches: 4. This CDR3 region has 15 residues. The CDR3 sequence is CASSSLTGGNYGYTF. CDR3 sequence (DNA): TGTGCCAGCAGCTCGTTGACAGGGGGCAACTATGGCTACACCTTC.

The chain combines TRBV5-1 with TRBJ2-1; TRBD1 might be the D (6 bases). Trimming cost V 3 bases and J 9 bases, with 13 bases left between them. The CDR3 spans 13 residues. Per germline, CDR1 SGHRS and CDR2 YFSETQ. As DNA, the CDR3 is TGCGCCAGCAGCTCGACAGGCCGTGGTGAGCAGTTCTTC. Amino acids: CASSSTGRGEQFF. The variable domain in full, with the rest retrieved from reference TRBV5-1 and TRBJ2-1, is KAGVTQTPRYLIKTRGQQVTLSCSPISGHRSVSWYQQTPGQGLQFLFEYFSETQRNKGNFPGRFSGRQFSNSRSEMNVSTLELGDSALYLCASSSTGRGEQFFGPGTRLTVL.

This clonotype was detected a few times. J is TRBJ2-7 and V is TRBV6-1; maybe TRBD1 (5 bases). The CDR3 extends over 16 amino acids. Germline V lookup: CDR1 MNHNS, CDR2 SASEGT. V lost 6 bases, J lost 4 bases, and 22 bases lay in between. CDR3 residues: CASSSGLVPLSYEQYF. The CDR3, as DNA: TGTGCCAGCAGCTCAGGGTTAGTCCCCCTCTCTTACGAGCAGTACTTC.

There are many counts of this clonotype. The chain uses TRBV12-3 or TRBV12-4 and TRBJ2-1; TRBD2 is a possible D gene (6 bases). Trimming removed 5 bases at V and 9 bases at J, with 14 bases between. The CDR3 is 13 amino acids. The CDR3 DNA sequence: TGTGCCAGCAGTCGACTAGTTCCGGGTGAGCAGTTCTTC. Translating it yields CASSRLVPGEQFF.

This clonotype was seen at least ten times. The gene calls are TRBV14 and TRBJ1-2, with D unclear. CDR1 and CDR2 (germline): SGHDN, FVKESK. Trimming left V 4 bases short and J 4 bases short, with 13 bases between. This CDR3 is 14 amino acids long. This CDR3 reads CASSPNLGVYGYTF. CDR3 nucleotide sequence: TGTGCCAGCAGCCCTAACCTAGGAGTCTATGGCTACACCTTC. The full variable domain, its missing parts supplied by reference TRBV14 and TRBJ1-2, is EAGVTQFPSHSVIEKGQTVTLRCDPISGHDNLYWYRRVMGKEIKFLLHFVKESKQDESGMPNNRFLAERTGGTYSTLKVQPAELEDSGVYFCASSPNLGVYGYTFGSGTRLTVV.

The genes are TRBV4-3 and TRBJ1-3, with D possibly being TRBD1 (6 bases). V lost 3 bases and J 1 base, leaving 10 bases between the germline ends. The CDR3 runs to 15 residues. Germline V lookup: CDR1 LGHNA, CDR2 YSLEER. CDR3 coding DNA: TGCGCCAGCAGCCAGAATACAGGGTCTGGAAACACCATATATTTT. Translated: CASSQNTGSGNTIYF.

The genes are TRBV7-8 and TRBJ2-1; 10 nucleotides agree with TRBD2. Germline V gene lookup returns CDR1 SGHVS and CDR2 FQNEAQ. This CDR3 region has 19 residues. The junction had 19 bases not matched to a gene; V was cut back by 1 base and J by 10 bases. The CDR3 coding sequence is TGTGCCAGCAGCTTAGTAATAGGGCTAGCGGGGGCTACCCTCGAGGAGCAGTTCTTC. Its translation is CASSLVIGLAGATLEEQFF.

The chain combines TRBV6-2 or TRBV6-3 with TRBJ2-7; 8 nucleotides align to TRBD1. From germline, CDR1 is MNHEY and CDR2 SVGEGT. The CDR3 is made up of 17 amino acids. The V gene end was trimmed by 7 bases and the J gene end by 3 bases; junction bases not matched to a gene: 17. This chain's CDR3 is CASTDSTGEVFDYEQYF. The CDR3, as DNA: TGTGCCAGCACCGACTCGACAGGGGAAGTCTTCGACTACGAGCAGTACTTC.

This clonotype was counted ten times or more. CDR3 in amino acids: CASSPTMIDRVETQYF. The CDR3 bases are TGTGCCAGCAGCCCGACTATGATAGACAGGGTCGAGACCCAGTACTTC. V and J are TRBV7-9 and TRBJ2-5, with TRBD1 matching over 7 bases. CDR3 length: 16 residues. Germline V gives CDR1 SEHNR, CDR2 FQNEAQ (reference sequence). V lost 5 bases, J lost 5 bases, and 14 bases stayed unmatched.

The rearrangement joins TRBV12-3 or TRBV12-4 to TRBJ2-1, with 9 bases aligning to TRBD1. There are 17 residues in the CDR3. Germline trimming cut 5 bases from V and 7 bases from J; bases unmatched to any gene: 15. This CDR3 is CASSRQLDRGFGNEQFF. The CDR3 DNA is TGTGCCAGCAGTCGGCAATTAGACAGGGGGTTCGGGAATGAGCAGTTCTTC.

With respect to this clonotype: Being one base from a much bigger clone, this may be a read error. This is likely a read error, given that the CDR3 carries no conserved phenylalanine or tryptophan at its end. This chain joins TRBV28 and TRBJ1-3, with D uncertain. Trimming took 3 bases from V and 3 from J, leaving 15 bases between them. Per the germline V gene, CDR1 is MDHEN and CDR2 is SYDVKM. CDR3 size: 16 residues. This chain's CDR3 is CASSFSSPGDGNTIYS. As DNA, the CDR3 is TGTGCCAGCAGTTTTTCGTCCCCCGGAGATGGAAACACCATATATTCT.